Shown below are 9 T cell receptor beta chains from a single sample sequenced in a study of blood T cell repertoires in COVID-19 (dated by TCRdb to about 2020). Receptor libraries were prepared by the immunoSEQ multiplex PCR assay. Here the immuneACCESS table is served through TCRdb, limited to in-frame sequences with V and J called. Missing clones are a known gap in these copies; in checked studies unresolved V genes cover under half, and the rest lacks a known reason. Across this sample there are around 79,000 clones, with around 83% seen only once. In total, the top ten clones hold less than 8% of the sample. Sequences were obtained from peripheral blood. All receptors come from a woman aged 60 to 75 with acute or convalescent COVID-19.

V is TRBV29-1 and J is TRBJ1-4; tentative D call: TRBD1 (6 bases). This CDR3 comprises 14 residues. Germline V gene lookup returns CDR1 SQVTM and CDR2 ANQGSEA. Trimming removed 4 bases from V and 8 bases from J, with 17 bases in between. The CDR3 DNA reads as TGCAGCGTTGCGTCAATAGGGGGAGGGGAAAAACTGTTTTTT. Translating gives CSVASIGGGEKLFF. The full variable domain, rest sourced from reference TRBV29-1 and TRBJ1-4, is SAVISQKPSRDICQRGTSLTIQCQVDSQVTMMFWYRQQPGQSLTLIATANQGSEATYESGFVIDKFPISRPNLTFSTLTVSNMSPEDSSIYLCSVASIGGGEKLFFGSGTQLSVL.

This rearrangement joins TRBV6-1 to TRBJ1-2; 9 nucleotides align to TRBD1. The trim removed 1 base at V and 4 bases at J, leaving 7 bases unmatched. The germline V gene has CDR1 MNHNS and CDR2 SASEGT. CDR3 size: 16 residues. CDR3 sequence: CASSEDGTGYIYGYTF. The CDR3 DNA reads as TGTGCCAGCAGTGAAGACGGGACAGGGTATATCTATGGCTACACCTTC.

V gene TRBV7-8 combines with J gene TRBJ2-2; 10 bases are shared with TRBD2. The V gene end was trimmed by 1 base and the J gene end by 5 bases; junction bases not matched to a gene: 4. The CDR3 loop spans 16 amino acids. CDR1 and CDR2 (germline): SGHVS, FQNEAQ. CDR3 region: CASSLGSGLATGELFF. In DNA form, the CDR3 reads TGTGCCAGCAGCTTAGGGTCGGGACTAGCGACCGGGGAGCTGTTTTTT.

This clone was counted only a few times. The chain carries TRBV5-1 and TRBJ2-7; 16 bases line up with TRBD2. The germline CDR1 and CDR2 sequences are SGHRS and YFSETQ. CDR3 length: 16 residues. The ends lost 4 bases at V and 6 bases at J; junction bases unmatched: 7. The CDR3 sequence: CASSPPGLAGGTEQYF. Here the CDR3 DNA reads TGCGCCAGCAGCCCGCCGGGACTAGCGGGGGGGACCGAGCAGTACTTC. Looking up the rest from reference TRBV5-1 and TRBJ2-7 gives the full variable domain: KAGVTQTPRYLIKTRGQQVTLSCSPISGHRSVSWYQQTPGQGLQFLFEYFSETQRNKGNFPGRFSGRQFSNSRSEMNVSTLELGDSALYLCASSPPGLAGGTEQYFGPGTRLTVT.

The chain has TRBV5-1 and TRBJ1-1; no clear D gene. V was pared by 3 bases and J by 0 bases, with 6 bases between. From germline, CDR1 is SGHRS and CDR2 YFSETQ. This CDR3 has 13 amino acids. CDR3 residues: CASSSTLNTEAFF. The CDR3 nucleotides read TGCGCCAGCAGCTCGACACTGAACACTGAAGCTTTCTTT.

The rearrangement uses TRBV19 and TRBJ2-2; 9 nucleotides line up with TRBD2. Germline V CDR1 and CDR2: LNHDA, SQIVND (reference sequence). V trimming: 3 bases; J trimming: 8 bases; junction bases outside the gene matches: 1. The CDR3 sequence is 13 residues long. The CDR3 protein is CASSITSGGELFF. In nucleotides, the CDR3 is TGTGCCAGTAGTATCACTAGCGGGGGGGAGCTGTTTTTT.

This clone was found once. The J gene is TRBJ1-2, the V gene TRBV30; D unresolved. This CDR3 has 12 residues. V shed 1 base and J shed 4 bases, with 7 bases lying between them. Germline V gives CDR1 GTSNPN, CDR2 SVGIG (reference sequence). DNA for the CDR3: TGTGCCTGGAGTGCGGAGACCTATGGCTACACCTTC. It codes for CAWSAETYGYTF.

The rearrangement links TRBV3-1 (or the pseudogene TRBV3-2) to TRBJ1-1; TRBD1 matches 7 bases. CDR1 and CDR2 from the germline V gene are LGHDT and YNNKEL (reference sequence). With V trimmed by 5 bases and J by 11 bases, 11 bases remained unmatched. The CDR3 consists of 13 residues. The CDR3: CASSGETGKDAFF. As DNA, the CDR3 is TGTGCCAGCAGCGGAGAGACAGGGAAGGATGCTTTCTTT.

The chain uses TRBV6-6 and TRBJ1-1, with 8 bases lining up with TRBD1. V was clipped by 7 bases and J by 1 base; unmatched bases: 5. The CDR3 runs 14 residues. Looked up from germline, CDR1 is MNHNY and CDR2 is SVGAGI (reference sequence). This CDR3 reads CASKITGGNTEAFF. CDR3 nucleotide sequence: TGTGCCAGCAAAATAACAGGGGGGAACACTGAAGCTTTCTTT.